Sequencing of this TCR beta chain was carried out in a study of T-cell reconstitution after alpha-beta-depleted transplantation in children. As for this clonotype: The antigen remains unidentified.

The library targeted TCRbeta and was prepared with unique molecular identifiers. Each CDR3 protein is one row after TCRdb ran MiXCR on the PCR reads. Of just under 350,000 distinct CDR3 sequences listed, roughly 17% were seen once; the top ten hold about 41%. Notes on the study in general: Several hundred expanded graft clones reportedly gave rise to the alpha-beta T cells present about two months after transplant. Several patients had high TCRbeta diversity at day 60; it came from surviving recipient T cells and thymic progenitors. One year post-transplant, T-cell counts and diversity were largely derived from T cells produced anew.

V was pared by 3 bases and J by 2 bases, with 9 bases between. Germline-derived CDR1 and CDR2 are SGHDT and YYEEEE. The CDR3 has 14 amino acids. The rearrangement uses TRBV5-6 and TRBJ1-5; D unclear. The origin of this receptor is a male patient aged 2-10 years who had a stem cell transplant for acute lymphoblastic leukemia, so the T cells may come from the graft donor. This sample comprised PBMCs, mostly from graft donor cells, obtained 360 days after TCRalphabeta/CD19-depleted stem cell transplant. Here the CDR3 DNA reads TGTGCCAGCAGCTCGTACGGAGGCAATCAGCCCCAGCATTTT. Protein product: CASSSYGGNQPQHF.